The next 8 T cell receptor beta chains were all read from a single sample in a study of T-cell reconstitution after alpha-beta-depleted transplantation in children. For TCRbeta, the library was prepared with unique molecular identifiers. From the PCR reads, TCRdb called clonotypes with MiXCR, one entry per CDR3 protein. The sample gives about 830,000 distinct CDR3 sequences, 15% to 20% of which show up once; approximately 5% is in the top ten. Material: PBMCs, mostly from graft donor cells, obtained 360 days after TCRalphabeta/CD19-depleted stem cell transplant. The source of these receptors is a male patient aged 5 to 17 who had a stem cell transplant for acute lymphoblastic leukemia, so the T cells may come from the graft donor.

CDR3 nucleotides: TGTGCCAGCAGTCTAGGACTAGCGGGAGAGGTGACGAGGGGGGCCAACGTCCTGACTTTC. It translates to CASSLGLAGEVTRGANVLTF. The chain is built from TRBV12-3 or TRBV12-4 and TRBJ2-6; 13 nucleotides match TRBD2. With 5 bases clipped from V and 4 bases from J, the junction kept 14 bases outside the gene matches. This CDR3 spans 20 amino acids.

The V call is TRBV2, the J call TRBJ2-5; no clear D gene. Germline CDR1 SNHLY, CDR2 FYNNEI. This CDR3 has 15 residues. Trimming shortened V by 3 bases and J by 2 bases, and 13 bases separated the two germline ends. CDR3 loop: CASSELALRQETQYF. The CDR3 DNA sequence: TGTGCCAGCAGTGAGTTAGCCTTAAGACAAGAGACCCAGTACTTC. The whole variable domain, remainder taken from reference TRBV2 and TRBJ2-5, is EPEVTQTPSHQVTQMGQEVILRCVPISNHLYFYWYRQILGQKVEFLVSFYNNEISEKSEIFDDQFSVERPDGSNFTLKIRSTKLEDSAMYFCASSELALRQETQYFGPGTRLLVL.

The gene calls are TRBV20-1 and TRBJ2-3, with 7 positions matching TRBD2. Germline V CDR1 and CDR2: DFQATT, SNEGSKA (reference sequence). With 3 bases clipped from V and 4 bases from J, the junction kept 13 bases outside the gene matches. The CDR3 totals 16 residues. CDR3 residues: CSASGRAGVLPDTQYF. DNA of the CDR3: TGCAGTGCTAGCGGCCGGGCGGGAGTTCTGCCAGATACGCAGTATTTT.

This clonotype was counted a few times. The chain recombines TRBV7-3 with TRBJ2-3; possibly TRBD1 for D (5 bases). The CDR3 consists of 13 residues. Trimming shortened V by 5 bases and J by 5 bases, and 11 bases separated the two germline ends. Germline loops: CDR1 SGHTA, CDR2 FQGTGA. The CDR3 DNA reads as TGTGCCAGCAGCCAGGGTTCGGGAGATACGCAGTATTTT. Protein sequence: CASSQGSGDTQYF.

The rearrangement joins TRBV12-5 to TRBJ1-6, with D possibly TRBD1 on 6 matching bases. Trimming shortened V by 1 base and J by 2 bases, and 24 bases separated the two germline ends. Germline CDR1 and CDR2: LGHNT and FRNRAP. The CDR3 loop spans 21 amino acids. The chain's CDR3 is CASGLAAPGTPGGTYNSPLHF. The CDR3 coding sequence is TGTGCTAGTGGTTTGGCGGCTCCTGGGACCCCGGGGGGCACCTATAATTCACCCCTCCACTTT.

The chain recombines TRBV18 with TRBJ2-3; no reliable D call. This CDR3 is built from 13 residues. The V and J ends lost 2 bases and 4 bases respectively, with 7 bases between them. CDR1 and CDR2 (germline): KGHSH, LQKENI. CDR3 nucleotide sequence: TGTGCCAGCTCACCAGCCGCCCCAGATACGCAGTATTTT. This gives the protein CASSPAAPDTQYF.

This clonotype showed up just a few times. This chain connects TRBV20-1 to TRBJ2-1, with 8 bases fitting TRBD2. CDR1 is DFQATT, CDR2 SNEGSKA, per germline (reference sequence). There are 16 residues in the CDR3. After removal of 1 base from V and 4 bases from J, the junction contained 9 bases not matched to a gene. CDR3 region: CSARVFRGRPYNEQFF. DNA of the CDR3: TGCAGTGCTAGAGTTTTTCGCGGGAGGCCATACAATGAGCAGTTCTTC.

This clonotype was detected a few times. J is TRBJ1-4 and V is TRBV6-1, with unresolved D. Germline V gene sequence: CDR1 MNHNS, CDR2 SASEGT. V was pared by 2 bases and J by 8 bases, with 12 bases between. The CDR3 consists of 14 residues. The CDR3 sequence is CASSESGVDEKLFF. CDR3 nucleotide sequence: TGTGCCAGCAGTGAATCCGGGGTGGACGAAAAACTGTTTTTT.